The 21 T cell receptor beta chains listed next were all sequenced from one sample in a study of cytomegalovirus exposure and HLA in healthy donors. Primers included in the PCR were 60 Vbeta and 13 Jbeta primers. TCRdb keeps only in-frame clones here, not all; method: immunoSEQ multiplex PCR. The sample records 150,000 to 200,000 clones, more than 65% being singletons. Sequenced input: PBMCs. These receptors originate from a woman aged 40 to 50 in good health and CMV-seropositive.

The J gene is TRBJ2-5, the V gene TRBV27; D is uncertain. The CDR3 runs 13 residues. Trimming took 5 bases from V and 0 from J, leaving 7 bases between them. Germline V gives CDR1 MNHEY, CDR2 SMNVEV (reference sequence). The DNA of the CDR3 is TGTGCCAGCAGTCCGCAGTACCAAGAGACCCAGTACTTC. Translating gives CASSPQYQETQYF.

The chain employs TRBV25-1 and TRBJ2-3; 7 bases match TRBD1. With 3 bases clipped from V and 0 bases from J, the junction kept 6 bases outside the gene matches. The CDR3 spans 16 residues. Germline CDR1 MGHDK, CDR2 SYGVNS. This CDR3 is CASSDRSGQSTDTQYF. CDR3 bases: TGTGCCAGCAGTGATAGGTCGGGACAGAGCACAGATACGCAGTATTTT. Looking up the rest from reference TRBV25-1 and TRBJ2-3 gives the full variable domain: EADIYQTPRYLVIGTGKKITLECSQTMGHDKMYWYQQDPGMELHLIHYSYGVNSTEKGDLSSESTVSRIRTEHFPLTLESARPSHTSQYLCASSDRSGQSTDTQYFGPGTRLTVL.

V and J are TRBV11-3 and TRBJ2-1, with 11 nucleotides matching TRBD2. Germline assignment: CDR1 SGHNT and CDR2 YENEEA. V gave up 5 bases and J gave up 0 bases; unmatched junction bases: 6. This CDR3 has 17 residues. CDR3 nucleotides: TGTGCCAGCAGCCCGACTAGCGGGACGAGCTCCTACAATGAGCAGTTCTTC. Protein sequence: CASSPTSGTSSYNEQFF.

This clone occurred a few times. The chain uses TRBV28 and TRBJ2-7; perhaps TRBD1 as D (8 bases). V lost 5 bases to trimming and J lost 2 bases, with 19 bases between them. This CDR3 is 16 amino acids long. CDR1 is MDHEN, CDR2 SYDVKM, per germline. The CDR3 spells CASSHRQGRAPYEQYF. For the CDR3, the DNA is TGTGCCAGCAGTCACAGACAGGGGAGGGCCCCCTACGAGCAGTACTTC.

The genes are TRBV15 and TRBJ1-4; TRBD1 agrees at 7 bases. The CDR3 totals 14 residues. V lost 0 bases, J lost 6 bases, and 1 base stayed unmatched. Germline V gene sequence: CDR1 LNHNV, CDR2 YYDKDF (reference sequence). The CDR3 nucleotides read TGTGCCACCAGCAGAGACAGGGGGGATGAAAAACTGTTTTTT. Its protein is CATSRDRGDEKLFF.

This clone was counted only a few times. CDR3 protein: CASRVQVNQPQHF. The CDR3 DNA reads as TGTGCCAGCAGAGTACAGGTCAATCAGCCCCAGCATTTT. The chain carries TRBV6-1 and TRBJ1-5; D might be TRBD1 (5 bases). Looked up from germline, CDR1 is MNHNS and CDR2 is SASEGT. The CDR3 loop spans 13 amino acids. The ends were cut back, 6 bases at V and 3 bases at J, with 9 bases in the middle.

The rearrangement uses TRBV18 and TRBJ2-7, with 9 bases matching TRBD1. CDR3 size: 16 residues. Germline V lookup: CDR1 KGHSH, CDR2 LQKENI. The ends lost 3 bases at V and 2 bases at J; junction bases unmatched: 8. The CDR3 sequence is CASSPPPTGGTYEQYF. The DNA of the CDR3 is TGTGCCAGCTCACCTCCCCCGACAGGGGGGACCTACGAGCAGTACTTC.

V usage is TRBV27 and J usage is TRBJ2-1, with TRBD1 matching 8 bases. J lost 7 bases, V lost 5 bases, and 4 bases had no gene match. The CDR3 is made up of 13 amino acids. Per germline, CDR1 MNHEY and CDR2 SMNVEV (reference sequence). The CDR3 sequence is CASSRDRGNEQFF. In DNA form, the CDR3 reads TGTGCCAGCAGTCGAGACAGGGGAAATGAGCAGTTCTTC.

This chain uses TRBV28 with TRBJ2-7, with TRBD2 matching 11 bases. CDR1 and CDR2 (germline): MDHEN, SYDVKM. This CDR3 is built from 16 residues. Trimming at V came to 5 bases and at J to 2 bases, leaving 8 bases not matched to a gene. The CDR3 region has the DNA TGTGCCAGCAGTACGAAGACTAGCGGGGCTACCTACGAGCAGTACTTC. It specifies CASSTKTSGATYEQYF.

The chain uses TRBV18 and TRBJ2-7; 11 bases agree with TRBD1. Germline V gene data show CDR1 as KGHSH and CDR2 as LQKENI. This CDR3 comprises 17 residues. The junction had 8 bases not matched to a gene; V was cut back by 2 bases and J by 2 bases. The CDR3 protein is CASSPSAAGQGAYEQYF. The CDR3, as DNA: TGTGCCAGCTCACCATCCGCTGCGGGACAGGGGGCCTACGAGCAGTACTTC.

The CDR3 DNA reads as TGTGCCAGCAGCTTACGTATGAACACTGAAGCTTTCTTT. Translation: CASSLRMNTEAFF. The V gene is TRBV7-3, the J gene TRBJ1-1; unclear D gene. Trimming pared 2 bases from V and 0 bases from J, leaving 4 bases between. The CDR3 covers 13 residues. The V gene's germline CDR1 is SGHTA and CDR2 FQGTGA.

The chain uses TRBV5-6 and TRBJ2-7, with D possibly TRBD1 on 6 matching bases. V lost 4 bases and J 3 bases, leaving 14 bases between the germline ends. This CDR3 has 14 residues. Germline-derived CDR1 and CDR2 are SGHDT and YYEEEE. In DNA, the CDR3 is TGTGCCAGCAGCCCGGACGGGACAAGCTACGAGCAGTACTTC. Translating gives CASSPDGTSYEQYF.

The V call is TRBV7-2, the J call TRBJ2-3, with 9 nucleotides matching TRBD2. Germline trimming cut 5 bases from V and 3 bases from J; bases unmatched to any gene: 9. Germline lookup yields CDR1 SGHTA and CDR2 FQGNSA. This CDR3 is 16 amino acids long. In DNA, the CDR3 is TGTGCCAGCAGCCAACGTTTAGCGGGAGTAACAGATACGCAGTATTTT. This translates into CASSQRLAGVTDTQYF.

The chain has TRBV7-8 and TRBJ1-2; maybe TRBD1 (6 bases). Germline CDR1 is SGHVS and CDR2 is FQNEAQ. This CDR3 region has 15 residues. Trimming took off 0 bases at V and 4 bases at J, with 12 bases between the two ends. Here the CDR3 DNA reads TGTGCCAGCAGCTTAGCGGAAGGGACAATCTATGGCTACACCTTC. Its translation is CASSLAEGTIYGYTF.

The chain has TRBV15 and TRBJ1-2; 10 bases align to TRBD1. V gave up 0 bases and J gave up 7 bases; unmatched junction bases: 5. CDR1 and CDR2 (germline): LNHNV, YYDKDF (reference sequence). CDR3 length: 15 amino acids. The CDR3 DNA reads TGTGCCACCAGCAGAGACTCCGGGACAGGGGCTGGCTACACCTTC. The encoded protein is CATSRDSGTGAGYTF.

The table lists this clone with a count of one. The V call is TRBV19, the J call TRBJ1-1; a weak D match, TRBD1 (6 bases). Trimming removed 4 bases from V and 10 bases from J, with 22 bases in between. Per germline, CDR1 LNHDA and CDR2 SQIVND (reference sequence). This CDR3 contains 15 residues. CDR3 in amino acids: CASSRPGAGNEGAFF. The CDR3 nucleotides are TGTGCCAGTAGTAGGCCAGGGGCTGGGAACGAGGGAGCTTTCTTT.

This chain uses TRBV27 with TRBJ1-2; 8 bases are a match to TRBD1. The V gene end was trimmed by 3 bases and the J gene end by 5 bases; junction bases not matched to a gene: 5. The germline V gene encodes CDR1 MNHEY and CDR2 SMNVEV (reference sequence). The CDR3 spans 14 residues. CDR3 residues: CASSFITGGYGYTF. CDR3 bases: TGTGCCAGCAGTTTTATCACAGGGGGGTATGGCTACACCTTC.

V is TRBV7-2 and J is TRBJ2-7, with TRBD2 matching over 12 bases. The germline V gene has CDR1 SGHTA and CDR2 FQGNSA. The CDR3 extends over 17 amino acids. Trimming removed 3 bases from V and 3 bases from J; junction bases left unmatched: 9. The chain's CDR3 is CASSFKTSGGPFYEQYF. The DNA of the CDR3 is TGTGCCAGCAGCTTTAAGACTAGCGGGGGACCTTTCTACGAGCAGTACTTC.

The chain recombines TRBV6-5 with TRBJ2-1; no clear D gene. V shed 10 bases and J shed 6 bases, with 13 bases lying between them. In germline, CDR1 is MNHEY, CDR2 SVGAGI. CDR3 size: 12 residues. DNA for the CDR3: TGTGCCACCATGGGCTACGTCAATGAGCAGTTCTTC. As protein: CATMGYVNEQFF.

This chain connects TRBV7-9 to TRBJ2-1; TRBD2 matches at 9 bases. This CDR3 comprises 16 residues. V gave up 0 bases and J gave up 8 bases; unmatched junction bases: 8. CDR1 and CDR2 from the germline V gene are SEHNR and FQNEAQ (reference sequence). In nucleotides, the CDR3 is TGTGCCAGCAGCTTAGCTCGGCGGGGGGGCCCCGATGAGCAGTTCTTC. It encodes CASSLARRGGPDEQFF.

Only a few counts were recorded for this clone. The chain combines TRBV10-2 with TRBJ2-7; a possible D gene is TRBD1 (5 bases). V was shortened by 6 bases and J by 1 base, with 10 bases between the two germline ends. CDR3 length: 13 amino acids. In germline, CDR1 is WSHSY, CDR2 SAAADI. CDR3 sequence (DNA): TGCGCCAGCAGGCTACAGGCGTCCTACGAGCAGTACTTC. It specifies CASRLQASYEQYF.